This T cell receptor beta chain stems from a study of sequential checkpoint blockade in melanoma. Whole-study findings and limits: Patients with week-13 increases in T-cell fraction and clonality benefited about 30 times more often.

Generated by immunoSEQ multiplex PCR, the TCRdb table keeps only in-frame clones and is missing some. The sample holds roughly 6,000 clones; 19% are singletons and the top ten take around 16%. This clone was detected a few times. Its antigen is not known. Treatment of the sample: randomized to nivolumab then ipilimumab (arm A) or the reverse (arm B). The clonotype was recovered from a human donor with melanoma. The specimen was tumor tissue (inferred from file names), collected from a patient given nivolumab and ipilimumab in sequence.

CDR3 sequence: CSVGTTIQETQYF. The CDR3 DNA reads as TGCAGCGTTGGTACTACCATCCAAGAGACCCAGTACTTC. This chain connects TRBV29-1 to TRBJ2-5, with D unresolved. The CDR3 consists of 13 residues. The ends were cut back, 4 bases at V and 1 base at J, with 10 bases in the middle. Germline CDR1 and CDR2: SQVTM and ANQGSEA.